Each of the 20 T cell receptor beta chains below was sequenced from the same sample in a study of blood T cell repertoires in COVID-19. Using immunoSEQ multiplex PCR, the repertoire was profiled, and TCRdb retains in-frame clones only, with some absent. The table records around 130,000 clones, 75% to 90% of them present only once. The material sequenced was peripheral blood. All receptors come from an elderly woman with acute or convalescent COVID-19.

This clone has more than one count but fewer than ten. This CDR3 reads CASSIRRVGPEVGYTF. The CDR3 nucleotides are TGTGCCAGTAGTATACGTCGGGTTGGCCCCGAGGTGGGCTACACCTTC. This sequence joins TRBV19 and TRBJ1-2; unclear D gene. The V gene's germline CDR1 is LNHDA and CDR2 SQIVND (reference sequence). V was cut by 2 bases and J by 8 bases, with 21 bases left in between. The CDR3 runs 16 residues.

This clone turned up a few times. The chain has TRBV30 and TRBJ1-1; 10 positions match TRBD1. The V segment lost 0 bases and the J segment 4 bases; nucleotides outside the gene matches: 2. This CDR3 has 14 amino acids. CDR1 and CDR2 (germline): GTSNPN, SVGIG (reference sequence). The chain's CDR3 is CAWSVGQGTTEAFF. As DNA, the CDR3 is TGTGCCTGGAGTGTGGGACAGGGGACCACTGAAGCTTTCTTT.

The chain carries TRBV5-1 and TRBJ2-1; 10 bases map to TRBD2. CDR3 length: 15 residues. CDR1 and CDR2 (germline): SGHRS, YFSETQ. V shed 0 bases and J 9 bases; nucleotides not matched to a gene: 6. In DNA, the CDR3 is TGCGCCAGCAGCTTGGAGCTAGCGGGAGTTAGTGAGCAGTTCTTC. Translation gives CASSLELAGVSEQFF.

This clone was detected a few times. V is TRBV6-1 and J is TRBJ1-5; tentatively, D is TRBD1 (6 bases). Germline loops: CDR1 MNHNS, CDR2 SASEGT. This CDR3 spans 20 amino acids. V lost 2 bases to trimming and J lost 4 bases, with 27 bases between them. CDR3 sequence (DNA): TGTGCCAGCAGTGAACGAAAAGGTGGGACATCGGGTGCTATGAATCAGCCCCAGCATTTT. Translation: CASSERKGGTSGAMNQPQHF.

The genes are TRBV28 and TRBJ2-2, with D unclear. V lost 6 bases to trimming and J lost 5 bases, with 13 bases between them. The CDR3 is 14 residues long. The V gene's germline CDR1 is MDHEN and CDR2 SYDVKM. CDR3 coding DNA: TGTGCCAGCAGACCACTCGCTCCGACCGGGGAGCTGTTTTTT. As protein: CASRPLAPTGELFF. Full variable domain (rest looked up from reference TRBV28 and TRBJ2-2): DVKVTQSSRYLVKRTGEKVFLECVQDMDHENMFWYRQDPGLGLRLIYFSYDVKMKEKGDIPEGYSVSREKKERFSLILESASTNQTSMYLCASRPLAPTGELFFGEGSRLTVL.

The chain has TRBV19 and TRBJ2-3, with 10 positions matching TRBD2. CDR3 length equals 14 residues. V trimming: 8 bases; J trimming: 6 bases; junction bases outside the gene matches: 8. From germline, CDR1 is LNHDA and CDR2 SQIVND (reference sequence). CDR3 amino acids: CASRSGGVRDTQYF. DNA for the CDR3: TGTGCCAGTCGCAGCGGGGGGGTGCGGGATACGCAGTATTTT.

This clone was seen more than once but under ten times. The chain has TRBV5-4 and TRBJ1-2, with 10 bases fitting TRBD1. The V gene's germline CDR1 is SGHNT and CDR2 YYREEE (reference sequence). J was trimmed by 2 bases and V by 4 bases; bases with no gene match: 5. This CDR3 is built from 15 residues. In nucleotides, the CDR3 is TGTGCCAGCAGCGACCGGACAGGGGGAAACTATGGCTACACCTTC. Translation gives CASSDRTGGNYGYTF.

This clone was observed a single time. The chain recombines TRBV6-5 with TRBJ2-1, with 7 bases that match TRBD1. The CDR3 is made up of 15 amino acids. Germline CDR1 is MNHEY and CDR2 is SVGAGI. The V segment lost 2 bases and the J segment 2 bases; nucleotides outside the gene matches: 3. The CDR3 sequence is CASSYQGTAYNEQFF. For the CDR3, the DNA is TGTGCCAGCAGTTACCAGGGGACAGCCTACAATGAGCAGTTCTTC.

The table lists this clone with a few counts. This chain uses TRBV4-1 with TRBJ2-7, with D hard to call. Germline loops: CDR1 MGHRA, CDR2 YSYEKL. The CDR3 is 13 residues long. V was clipped by 4 bases and J by 6 bases, with 13 bases between them. The CDR3 region is CASSPGWVGEQYF. For the CDR3, the DNA is TGCGCCAGCAGCCCCGGGTGGGTTGGCGAGCAGTACTTC.

The V and J genes are TRBV29-1 and TRBJ2-3, with TRBD1 identical over 8 bases. Losses at the gene ends were 6 bases for V and 3 bases for J; bases not matched to a gene: 8. Germline CDR1 reads SQVTM; CDR2 reads ANQGSEA. The CDR3 runs to 14 residues. The chain's CDR3 is CSVADRAETDTQYF. CDR3 nucleotide sequence: TGCAGCGTCGCGGACAGGGCTGAAACAGATACGCAGTATTTT.

This chain connects TRBV30 to TRBJ1-4, with 7 bases that match TRBD1. Losses at the gene ends were 3 bases for V and 14 bases for J; bases not matched to a gene: 15. The CDR3 runs 14 residues. Germline V gene sequence: CDR1 GTSNPN, CDR2 SVGIG (reference sequence). The CDR3 protein is CAWSRQGVGSLLFF. The CDR3 bases are TGTGCCTGGAGCCGACAGGGTGTCGGTTCTCTTCTGTTTTTT.

The chain couples TRBV11-2 to TRBJ1-2, with 7 bases lining up with TRBD1. The CDR3 length is 15 residues. Germline loops: CDR1 SGHAT, CDR2 FQNNGV. The trim removed 2 bases at V and 4 bases at J, leaving 7 bases unmatched. CDR3 in amino acids: CASSLIQGQGYGYTF. CDR3 in DNA: TGTGCCAGCAGCTTAATACAGGGGCAGGGCTATGGCTACACCTTC.

V and J are TRBV7-9 and TRBJ2-7; 10 bases fit TRBD1. V trimming: 2 bases; J trimming: 5 bases; junction bases outside the gene matches: 9. CDR3 length: 16 amino acids. The germline CDR1 and CDR2 sequences are SEHNR and FQNEAQ (reference sequence). The CDR3 protein is CASSLFDIGTGDEQYF. The CDR3 DNA reads as TGTGCCAGCAGCTTATTTGACATCGGGACAGGGGACGAGCAGTACTTC.

The chain is built from TRBV7-8 and TRBJ2-7; 10 bases line up with TRBD2. The germline gives CDR1 SGHVS, CDR2 FQNEAQ. The CDR3 consists of 15 residues. Trimming took 2 bases from V and 7 from J; bases not matched to a gene: 8. The CDR3 DNA follows: TGTGCCAGCAGCTTACCTACTAGCGGGGCGGGTGAGCAGTACTTC. Residues: CASSLPTSGAGEQYF.

This clone was picked up a small number of times. The CDR3 sequence is CAISDHETGARGYTF. CDR3 nucleotides: TGTGCCATCAGTGACCACGAGACAGGGGCAAGGGGCTACACCTTC. This rearrangement joins TRBV10-3 to TRBJ1-2, with 8 nucleotides matching TRBD1. This CDR3 region has 15 residues. V gave up 3 bases and J gave up 8 bases; unmatched junction bases: 11. Germline V CDR1 and CDR2: ENHRY, SYGVKD.

The gene calls are TRBV7-9 and TRBJ1-2; TRBD1 aligns across 10 bases. Germline CDR1 reads SEHNR; CDR2 reads FQNEAQ (reference sequence). The CDR3 is 16 amino acids. Losses at the gene ends were 5 bases for V and 4 bases for J; bases not matched to a gene: 10. The CDR3 protein is CASSGNRDRGPYGYTF. The CDR3 bases are TGTGCCAGCAGCGGGAACCGGGACAGGGGTCCCTATGGCTACACCTTC.

The J gene is TRBJ2-3, the V gene TRBV6-6, with D possibly being TRBD2 (6 bases). Trimming stripped 7 bases from V and 6 bases from J, with 23 bases between. This CDR3 region has 16 residues. CDR1 and CDR2 (germline): MNHNY, SVGAGI (reference sequence). Here the CDR3 reads CASTTWAGTSPDTQYF. The CDR3 DNA follows: TGTGCCAGCACCACGTGGGCGGGGACCAGCCCTGATACGCAGTATTTT.

The genes are TRBV5-4 and TRBJ2-5; 9 bases are shared with TRBD2. Germline CDR1 reads SGHNT; CDR2 reads YYREEE (reference sequence). V shed 4 bases, J shed 4 bases, and the junction held 2 bases outside the gene matches. The CDR3 covers 13 residues. The CDR3 protein is CASSASGAETQYF. The DNA of the CDR3 is TGTGCCAGCAGCGCTAGCGGGGCAGAGACCCAGTACTTC. Full variable domain (outside the CDR3, taken from reference TRBV5-4 and TRBJ2-5): ETGVTQSPTHLIKTRGQQVTLRCSSQSGHNTVSWYQQALGQGPQFIFQYYREEENGRGNFPPRFSGLQFPNYSSELNVNALELDDSALYLCASSASGAETQYFGPGTRLLVL.

The genes are TRBV6-1 and TRBJ1-5; D gene ambiguous. CDR1 MNHNS and CDR2 SASEGT come from the germline V gene. The CDR3 is 12 residues long. Trimming shortened V by 2 bases and J by 6 bases, and 5 bases separated the two germline ends. The CDR3 sequence: CASSEWSQPQHF. The CDR3 DNA reads TGTGCCAGCAGTGAATGGAGTCAGCCCCAGCATTTT.

This chain links TRBV29-1 with TRBJ1-1; D perhaps matches TRBD1 (5 bases). This CDR3 is built from 10 residues. Looked up from germline, CDR1 is SQVTM and CDR2 is ANQGSEA. CDR3 sequence (DNA): TGCACTGGAGGGGACACTGAAGCTTTCTTT. It yields the protein CTGGDTEAFF.